This T cell receptor (beta chain) was documented in a study of blood T cells in healthy people across ages. General study findings and limits: Donor CMV infection status was unknown, possibly confounding age-related changes in expanded clonotypes.

Ten or more counts support this clonotype. What it binds is not known. Per the germline V gene, CDR1 is LNHNV and CDR2 is YYDKDF (reference sequence). This CDR3 comprises 15 residues. V lost 3 bases, J lost 4 bases, and 7 bases stayed unmatched. Sample-barcoded 5' priming and a J-beta primer mix drove a second PCR of about 7 to 12 cycles. Each CDR3 protein is one row after TCRdb ran MiXCR on the 5' RACE reads. The sample records 800,000 or so distinct CDR3 sequences, around a quarter being singletons. The same specimen was also included in a second study, on T cells of mothers and their children. From that paper: Donation came from a few healthy Caucasian mothers together with their six children.

Sequencing used blood. V usage is TRBV15 and J usage is TRBJ2-5; 8 nucleotides align to TRBD1. The TCR comes from a boy between 10 and 17 years old in good health. The chain's CDR3 is CATSRIAGGPETQYF. The CDR3 coding sequence is TGTGCCACCAGCAGGATTGCAGGGGGCCCAGAGACCCAGTACTTC.